This TCR beta chain comes out of a study of blood T cell repertoires in COVID-19. At the level of the study: Nucleic acid was either cDNA or gDNA, and it came from T cells, B-cell-depleted T cells, or PBMCs.

The study counted Cohort 3 donors as recovered given two negative PCRs, clearance, or symptom resolution. Germline V gene sequence: CDR1 ENHRY, CDR2 SYGVKD. V was cut by 4 bases and J by 1 base, with 13 bases left in between. There are 16 residues in the CDR3. The data were produced by immunoSEQ multiplex PCR, yet TCRdb's version contains in-frame clones alone and is incomplete. The table has approximately 230,000 clones, about nine tenths seen once. In this sample, this clone turned up once. Sample: PBMCs or T cells enriched from blood (not recorded which). The origin of this receptor is a man aged 40-49 years who had recovered from COVID-19. This chain links TRBV10-3 with TRBJ2-2, with a weak D call TRBD1 (5 bases). The CDR3 region is CAISATQALNTGELFF. The DNA of the CDR3 is TGTGCCATCAGTGCAACACAGGCATTGAACACCGGGGAGCTGTTTTTT.